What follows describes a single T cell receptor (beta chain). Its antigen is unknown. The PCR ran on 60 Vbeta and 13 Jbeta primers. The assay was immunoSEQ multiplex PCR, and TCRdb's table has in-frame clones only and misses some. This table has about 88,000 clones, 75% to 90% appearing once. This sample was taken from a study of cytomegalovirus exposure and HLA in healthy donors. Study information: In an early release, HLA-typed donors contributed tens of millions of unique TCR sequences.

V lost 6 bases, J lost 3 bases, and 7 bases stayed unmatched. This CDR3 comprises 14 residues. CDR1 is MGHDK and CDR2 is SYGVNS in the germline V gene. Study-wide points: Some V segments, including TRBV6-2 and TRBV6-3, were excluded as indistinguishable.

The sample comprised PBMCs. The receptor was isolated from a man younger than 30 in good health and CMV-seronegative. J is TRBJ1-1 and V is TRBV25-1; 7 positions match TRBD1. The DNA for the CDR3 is TGTGCCAGCAGGCCAACAGGGGCAGACACTGAAGCTTTCTTT. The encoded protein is CASRPTGADTEAFF. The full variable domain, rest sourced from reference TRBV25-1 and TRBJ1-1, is EADIYQTPRYLVIGTGKKITLECSQTMGHDKMYWYQQDPGMELHLIHYSYGVNSTEKGDLSSESTVSRIRTEHFPLTLESARPSHTSQYLCASRPTGADTEAFFGQGTRLTVV.